This T cell receptor beta chain was identified in a study of shared clonotypes between healthy human individuals. Overall study findings and caveats: Clonotypes which were not shared had lower generation probabilities than clonotypes that all four donors shared. Of the naive CD4 clonotypes, approximately 5% were shared across several donors.

Those who donated were healthy HIV-negative adults, with no recent acute infections or vaccinations reported. The authors divided CD4+ cells into CD45RA+ naive and CD45RA-negative memory subsets. Sequencing used immunoSEQ multiplex PCR; TCRdb keeps in-frame clones, though not all of them. Of about 1.5 million clones listed, around 98% were seen once; the top ten hold about 0.45%. Note on this clone: The target antigen is unknown. The same CDR3 can be traced to other DNA sequences in this sample.

The CDR3 spans 16 residues. Germline V CDR1 and CDR2: MNHNY, SVGAGI (reference sequence). The ends were cut back, 0 bases at V and 0 bases at J, with 9 bases in the middle. This clonotype was sampled from a man aged 30 to 39 in good health. The chain combines TRBV6-6 with TRBJ2-1; D remains ambiguous. The sequenced sample was naive CD4+ T cells sorted from blood. Subset given: CD45RA+ positively selected. The CDR3 DNA is TGTGCCAGCAGTTACTCTGCGCCGAGCTCCTACAATGAGCAGTTCTTC. This codes for CASSYSAPSSYNEQFF.